One sample yielded the 32 T cell receptor beta chains listed below, sequenced in a study of blood T cell repertoires in COVID-19. Profiling relied on immunoSEQ multiplex PCR, and the TCRdb table lists in-frame clones only, not all of them. The sample contains 4,500 to 5,500 clones, almost 85% of which appear only once. The sample taken for sequencing was peripheral blood. These receptor sequences come from a man aged 65 to 85 with active COVID-19.

By share, this clone ranks as large. The V and J genes are TRBV27 and TRBJ1-2; possible D gene TRBD1, 5 bases. Germline-derived CDR1 and CDR2 are MNHEY and SMNVEV (reference sequence). The CDR3 runs to 15 residues. The V end lost 6 bases, the J end lost 5 bases, and 19 bases lay between the germline ends. DNA for the CDR3: TGTGCCAGCAGCTTCTACCGATCCGGGACTTATGGCTACACCTTC. Residues: CASSFYRSGTYGYTF.

The chain joins TRBV7-2 to TRBJ1-6; the match to TRBD1 covers 8 bases. CDR1 SGHTA and CDR2 FQGNSA come from the germline V gene. This CDR3 is built from 16 residues. V was clipped by 6 bases and J by 8 bases; unmatched bases: 12. CDR3: CASSSGNRGFHSPLHF. As DNA, the CDR3 is TGTGCCAGCAGTTCAGGGAACAGGGGGTTTCATTCACCCCTCCACTTT.

The V call is TRBV7-8, the J call TRBJ2-1, with TRBD1 matching 10 bases. The CDR3 totals 20 residues. CDR1 and CDR2 from the germline V gene are SGHVS and FQNEAQ. With 4 bases clipped from V and 5 bases from J, the junction kept 20 bases outside the gene matches. In DNA form, the CDR3 reads TGTGCCAGCAGCTCCCCCGGGGGACAGGGGAGGAGGGGGCCTAACAATGAGCAGTTCTTC. Translating gives CASSSPGGQGRRGPNNEQFF.

The chain uses TRBV19 and TRBJ1-2; D unclear. The CDR3 is 15 amino acids. CDR1 and CDR2 from the germline V gene are LNHDA and SQIVND (reference sequence). V lost 9 bases, J lost 0 bases, and 17 bases lay in between. The CDR3 loop is CASHAGIEANYGYTF. In DNA form, the CDR3 reads TGTGCCAGCCACGCCGGGATTGAAGCTAACTATGGCTACACCTTC.

The chain joins TRBV19 to TRBJ2-1; 9 nucleotides agree with TRBD2. This CDR3 comprises 14 residues. Germline V gives CDR1 LNHDA, CDR2 SQIVND (reference sequence). J lost 7 bases, V lost 4 bases, and 5 bases had no gene match. In DNA, the CDR3 is TGTGCCAGTAGTAGAGCGGGGGGCGGGAATGAGCAGTTCTTC. This sequence encodes CASSRAGGGNEQFF.

This chain joins TRBV5-1 and TRBJ1-2; D is unresolved. The CDR3 extends over 13 amino acids. From germline, CDR1 is SGHRS and CDR2 YFSETQ. V was clipped by 0 bases and J by 0 bases, with 3 bases between them. The CDR3 DNA is TGCGCCAGCAGCTTGGTATCTAACTATGGCTACACCTTC. Translation: CASSLVSNYGYTF.

The chain is built from TRBV27 and TRBJ1-1; a possible D gene is TRBD1 (5 bases). There are 16 residues in the CDR3. Between the trimmed V and J ends, which lost 5 bases and 6 bases, there was a span of 22 bases. Germline V lookup: CDR1 MNHEY, CDR2 SMNVEV (reference sequence). The CDR3 DNA reads TGTGCCAGCAGTGAAATGTTAACACGCCTAGGGGCTGAAGCTTTCTTT. It yields the protein CASSEMLTRLGAEAFF.

The rearrangement uses TRBV9 and TRBJ1-1; D ambiguous. The CDR3 length is 12 residues. V lost 0 bases to trimming and J lost 5 bases, with 5 bases between them. The V gene's germline CDR1 is SGDLS and CDR2 YYNGEE. CDR3 DNA: TGTGCCAGCAGCGTAGGGGAGACTGAAGCTTTCTTT. It encodes CASSVGETEAFF.

The rearrangement joins TRBV30 to TRBJ2-4, with a possible D match to TRBD1 (6 bases). Between the trimmed V and J ends, which lost 2 bases and 2 bases, there was a span of 16 bases. The CDR3 length is 16 residues. Per the germline V gene, CDR1 is GTSNPN and CDR2 is SVGIG (reference sequence). CDR3 in amino acids: CAWSPGACWPKNIQYF. The CDR3, as DNA: TGTGCCTGGAGTCCAGGGGCCTGTTGGCCCAAAAACATTCAGTACTTC.

This clone showed up just a few times. The chain carries TRBV4-3 and TRBJ2-7; 9 bases agree with TRBD2. The germline V gene encodes CDR1 LGHNA and CDR2 YSLEER. V was pared by 4 bases and J by 6 bases, with 10 bases of the junction left unmatched. The CDR3 extends over 15 amino acids. In DNA form, the CDR3 reads TGCGCCAGCAGCCTCGGGACTAGCTCTCCAGGCGAGCAGTACTTC. This sequence encodes CASSLGTSSPGEQYF.

This chain connects TRBV29-1 to TRBJ1-1; tentatively, D is TRBD1 (6 bases). The germline V gene encodes CDR1 SQVTM and CDR2 ANQGSEA. The length of the CDR3 is 14 residues. V dropped 4 bases and J dropped 7 bases, with 19 bases sitting between them. The CDR3 DNA reads TGCAGCGTTGGAGACAGGACTGGATTTAATGAAGCTTTCTTT. Its protein product is CSVGDRTGFNEAFF.

V gene TRBV5-1 combines with J gene TRBJ2-5; 10 nucleotides align to TRBD2. Trimming at V came to 4 bases and at J to 2 bases, leaving 2 bases not matched to a gene. The germline V gene has CDR1 SGHRS and CDR2 YFSETQ. The CDR3 loop spans 14 amino acids. CDR3 protein: CASSLGLAQETQYF. The CDR3 nucleotides read TGCGCCAGCAGCCTGGGACTAGCGCAAGAGACCCAGTACTTC.

In this sample, this clone turned up once. The rearrangement uses TRBV19 and TRBJ1-4; D not resolved. Germline loops: CDR1 LNHDA, CDR2 SQIVND (reference sequence). V lost 2 bases to trimming and J lost 8 bases, with 12 bases between them. The CDR3 is 14 amino acids. The DNA of the CDR3 is TGTGCCAGTAGTATATTGCGGGAAAGGGAAAAACTGTTTTTT. This codes for CASSILREREKLFF.

This chain uses TRBV7-8 with TRBJ2-2, with 8 bases aligning to TRBD2. Unmatched junction bases numbered 15, after V lost 5 bases and J lost 7 bases. Germline V CDR1 and CDR2: SGHVS, FQNEAQ. There are 17 residues in the CDR3. The DNA for the CDR3 is TGTGCCAGCAGCCCCCACCCCAGCGGGGGTAGTTTCGGGGAGCTGTTTTTT. This translates into CASSPHPSGGSFGELFF.

The chain links TRBV6-2 or TRBV6-3 to TRBJ2-3, with 9 bases aligning to TRBD2. The V segment lost 5 bases and the J segment 1 base; nucleotides outside the gene matches: 7. Looked up from germline, CDR1 is MNHEY and CDR2 is SVGEGT. The CDR3 has 16 residues. The CDR3 loop reads CASSTPRTSGTDTQYF. CDR3 DNA sequence: TGTGCCAGCAGTACTCCCCGGACTAGCGGCACAGATACGCAGTATTTT.

The V call is TRBV4-2, the J call TRBJ1-5, with D perhaps TRBD1 (6 bases). The CDR3 loop spans 15 amino acids. The germline gives CDR1 LGHNA, CDR2 YNFKEQ. V shed 0 bases and J shed 5 bases, with 11 bases lying between them. CDR3 in amino acids: CASSQDLDRDQPQHF. The CDR3, as DNA: TGTGCCAGCAGCCAAGATTTGGACAGAGATCAGCCCCAGCATTTT.

CDR3 protein: CASSVAGRYNEQFF. CDR3 nucleotides: TGTGCCAGCAGCGTAGCTGGCAGGTACAATGAGCAGTTCTTC. This chain connects TRBV9 to TRBJ2-1; D ambiguous. CDR1 is SGDLS and CDR2 is YYNGEE in the germline V gene. V lost 0 bases to trimming and J lost 4 bases, with 8 bases between them. This CDR3 comprises 14 residues.

The rearrangement links TRBV15 to TRBJ1-1; 8 bases fit TRBD1. CDR1 is LNHNV and CDR2 is YYDKDF in the germline V gene (reference sequence). This CDR3 has 14 residues. Trimming cost V 1 base and J 11 bases; bases outside gene matches: 9. CDR3: CATSRGTGRWEAFF. The DNA of the CDR3 is TGTGCCACCAGCAGAGGGACAGGGAGGTGGGAGGCTTTCTTT.

This clone was counted a few times. The chain combines TRBV7-9 with TRBJ2-7, with 9 bases aligning to TRBD1. V lost 6 bases and J lost 5; bases outside the gene matches: 11. This CDR3 region has 15 residues. Germline CDR1 SEHNR, CDR2 FQNEAQ (reference sequence). The CDR3 nucleotides read TGTGCCAGCAGTTTTCGAACAGGGGGCATAGACGAGCAGTACTTC. Translation: CASSFRTGGIDEQYF.

The chain employs TRBV7-2 and TRBJ2-3; D unresolved. The germline V gene encodes CDR1 SGHTA and CDR2 FQGNSA. The V end was cut by 2 bases, the J end by 4 bases, with 4 bases between. CDR3 size: 12 residues. DNA of the CDR3: TGTGCCAGCAGCTTATCCGCAGATACGCAGTATTTT. It translates to CASSLSADTQYF.

The chain has TRBV13 and TRBJ2-1; D not resolved. V gave up 5 bases and J gave up 0 bases, with 5 bases separating them. Per germline, CDR1 PRHDT and CDR2 FYEKMQ (reference sequence). The CDR3 consists of 13 residues. The CDR3 sequence is CASSRSSYNEQFF. The CDR3 nucleotides read TGTGCCAGCAGCCGGAGCTCCTACAATGAGCAGTTCTTC. The complete variable domain, with remaining parts taken from reference TRBV13 and TRBJ2-1, reads AAGVIQSPRHLIKEKRETATLKCYPIPRHDTVYWYQQGPGQDPQFLISFYEKMQSDKGSIPDRFSAQQFSDYHSELNMSSLELGDSALYFCASSRSSYNEQFFGPGTRLTVL.

The chain carries TRBV25-1 and TRBJ2-7; D possibly corresponds to TRBD1 (6 bases). Per germline, CDR1 MGHDK and CDR2 SYGVNS. V was shortened by 3 bases and J by 5 bases, with 11 bases between the two germline ends. The CDR3 has 13 residues. The CDR3 bases are TGTGCCAGCAGTGACAGGGGAATGGACGAGCAGTACTTC. Its translation is CASSDRGMDEQYF.

The chain couples TRBV11-3 to TRBJ1-1; D is ambiguous. Trimming took off 6 bases at V and 0 bases at J, with 8 bases between the two ends. Germline V gene lookup returns CDR1 SGHNT and CDR2 YENEEA. This CDR3 region has 13 residues. CDR3 sequence reads: CASSDRVNTEAFF. The DNA of the CDR3 is TGTGCCAGCAGTGATCGGGTGAACACTGAAGCTTTCTTT.

The chain recombines TRBV24-1 with TRBJ2-3; 10 nucleotides align to TRBD1. CDR1 is KGHDR and CDR2 is SFDVKD in the germline V gene. This CDR3 comprises 15 residues. Trimming removed 4 bases from V and 1 base from J; junction bases left unmatched: 1. The CDR3 nucleotides are TGTGCCACCAGTGACGGACAGGGGGGCACAGATACGCAGTATTTT. The encoded protein is CATSDGQGGTDTQYF.

The chain carries TRBV29-1 and TRBJ2-7; 10 nucleotides align to TRBD1. Germline CDR1 reads SQVTM; CDR2 reads ANQGSEA. The CDR3 sequence is 13 residues long. V was clipped by 2 bases and J by 7 bases; unmatched bases: 5. In nucleotides, the CDR3 is TGCAGCGTTGAACCGGGACAGGGGAGGGAGCAGTACTTC. It encodes CSVEPGQGREQYF.

The chain carries TRBV7-2 and TRBJ2-1; 10 positions match TRBD2. J gave up 7 bases and V 5 bases, and 11 bases lay outside the gene matches. CDR1 SGHTA and CDR2 FQGNSA come from the germline V gene. CDR3 length equals 16 residues. The CDR3 sequence is CASSPPSGGAGNEQFF. DNA for the CDR3: TGTGCCAGCAGCCCACCAAGCGGGGGGGCTGGAAATGAGCAGTTCTTC.

This chain joins TRBV5-6 and TRBJ1-2; D gene unclear. The ends were cut back, 4 bases at V and 4 bases at J, with 11 bases in the middle. The germline CDR1 and CDR2 sequences are SGHDT and YYEEEE. The CDR3 is 13 residues long. CDR3 bases: TGTGCCAGCAGCCGCCAGGATTCCTATGGCTACACCTTC. Translating it yields CASSRQDSYGYTF.

The chain carries TRBV7-9 and TRBJ2-5, with D unresolved. The V end lost 2 bases, the J end lost 5 bases, and 6 bases lay between the germline ends. CDR1 is SEHNR and CDR2 is FQNEAQ in the germline V gene (reference sequence). The CDR3 runs 12 residues. Here the CDR3 DNA reads TGTGCCAGCAGCTTATTATCGGAGACCCAGTACTTC. Encoded protein: CASSLLSETQYF.

The chain combines TRBV11-3 with TRBJ2-6, with 8 nucleotides matching TRBD1. CDR1 and CDR2 (germline): SGHNT, YENEEA. With V trimmed by 3 bases and J by 2 bases, 6 bases remained unmatched. This CDR3 comprises 17 residues. The CDR3: CASSLGQGAPGANVLTF. The CDR3 DNA sequence: TGTGCCAGCAGCTTGGGGCAGGGGGCCCCTGGGGCCAACGTCCTGACTTTC.

The CDR3 DNA sequence: TGTGCCAGCAGGAGGGAGAACACTGAAGCTTTCTTT. This translates into CASRRENTEAFF. V usage is TRBV12-3 or TRBV12-4 and J usage is TRBJ1-1, with no clear D. The CDR3 covers 12 residues. Trimming cost V 6 bases and J 1 base, with 6 bases left between them.

The chain carries TRBV6-1 and TRBJ2-3; 9 positions match TRBD1. Trimming at V came to 0 bases and at J to 6 bases, leaving 10 bases not matched to a gene. CDR1 and CDR2 from the germline V gene are MNHNS and SASEGT. This CDR3 is built from 17 residues. CDR3 amino acids: CASSEATPGQGGDTQYF. CDR3 DNA sequence: TGTGCCAGCAGTGAAGCGACTCCGGGACAGGGAGGGGATACGCAGTATTTT.

This clone was found a few times. The chain links TRBV7-2 to TRBJ1-6; no firm D call. V lost 1 base and J lost 2, with 6 bases in between. The CDR3 consists of 15 residues. The germline CDR1 and CDR2 sequences are SGHTA and FQGNSA. The CDR3 nucleotides read TGTGCCAGCAGCTTAGGCGATCCCTATAATTCACCCCTCCACTTT. This encodes CASSLGDPYNSPLHF.